The 12 T cell receptor beta chains presented below share a single source sample, sequenced in a study of T cell changes during pregnancy in multiple sclerosis. Sequencing used immunoSEQ multiplex PCR; TCRdb keeps in-frame clones, though not all of them. Of tens of thousands of clones detected, 92% appear once; the ten largest clones hold nearly 0.2%. This sample comprised CD4+ T cells from peripheral blood mononuclear cells, obtained in the second trimester of pregnancy. All receptors derive from a female donor with multiple sclerosis, enrolled in a pregnancy study.

The V gene is TRBV5-6, the J gene TRBJ1-1; D unclear. Germline loops: CDR1 SGHDT, CDR2 YYEEEE. The CDR3 consists of 13 residues. V lost 4 bases and J lost 3, with 10 bases in between. CDR3 in DNA: TGTGCCAGCAGCCGAACGGGGTACACTGAAGCTTTCTTT. This translates into CASSRTGYTEAFF.

In this sample, this clone turned up a few times. This sequence joins TRBV5-1 and TRBJ1-3; D gene ambiguous. V lost 2 bases to trimming and J lost 0 bases, with 3 bases between them. Looked up from germline, CDR1 is SGHRS and CDR2 is YFSETQ. The CDR3 runs to 13 residues. The CDR3 loop is CASSFRSGNTIYF. The DNA of the CDR3 is TGCGCCAGCAGCTTCCGCTCTGGAAACACCATATATTTT.

The chain employs TRBV29-1 and TRBJ1-6; D is ambiguous. Germline values: CDR1 SQVTM, CDR2 ANQGSEA. The CDR3 covers 13 residues. Trimming pared 4 bases from V and 8 bases from J, leaving 12 bases between. The CDR3 loop is CSVATGSDSPLHF. In nucleotides, the CDR3 is TGCAGCGTTGCTACGGGGAGCGATTCACCCCTCCACTTT.

In DNA form, the CDR3 reads TGTGCCAGCTCACCACCCAGGGCTGGGGCCAACGTCCTGACTTTC. Encoded protein: CASSPPRAGANVLTF. The chain links TRBV18 to TRBJ2-6; perhaps TRBD1 as D (5 bases). In germline, CDR1 is KGHSH, CDR2 LQKENI. This CDR3 is 15 amino acids long. Trimming stripped 0 bases from V and 2 bases from J, with 5 bases between.

The chain recombines TRBV9 with TRBJ2-2; 7 bases fit TRBD2. Germline CDR1 reads SGDLS; CDR2 reads YYNGEE. CDR3 size: 16 residues. The V and J ends lost 0 bases and 7 bases, in that order; junction bases with no gene match: 9. DNA of the CDR3: TGTGCCAGCAGCGTAGGAATTAGCGGGTTGGACGGGGAGCTGTTTTTT. It yields the protein CASSVGISGLDGELFF.

The genes are TRBV2 and TRBJ2-7; D is possibly TRBD1 (6 bases). V was cut by 4 bases and J by 6 bases, with 13 bases left in between. The CDR3 is 13 residues long. Germline CDR1 SNHLY, CDR2 FYNNEI. CDR3 bases: TGTGCCAGCAGTGCCTACAGGGAAAGCGAGCAGTACTTC. This gives the protein CASSAYRESEQYF.

This chain links TRBV9 with TRBJ2-2; 11 bases line up with TRBD2. The CDR3 has 15 residues. Germline assignment: CDR1 SGDLS and CDR2 YYNGEE. J lost 6 bases, V lost 4 bases, and 5 bases had no gene match. The CDR3 nucleotides are TGTGCCAGCAGCCTTCTAGCGGGGGGATCCGGGGAGCTGTTTTTT. The encoded protein is CASSLLAGGSGELFF.

V gene TRBV7-9 combines with J gene TRBJ1-4; perhaps TRBD1 as D (5 bases). Per the germline V gene, CDR1 is SEHNR and CDR2 is FQNEAQ (reference sequence). This CDR3 has 15 amino acids. V shed 2 bases and J shed 0 bases, with 7 bases lying between them. CDR3 region: CASSLSRATNEKLFF. CDR3 DNA: TGTGCCAGCAGCTTAAGCAGGGCAACTAATGAAAAACTGTTTTTT.

The chain combines TRBV5-4 with TRBJ1-3; a possible D gene is TRBD1 (6 bases). The ends were cut back, 4 bases at V and 0 bases at J, with 14 bases in the middle. This CDR3 spans 16 amino acids. Germline CDR1 SGHNT, CDR2 YYREEE (reference sequence). In DNA, the CDR3 is TGTGCCAGCAGCCCCCAGGGGCCCAGCTCTGGAAACACCATATATTTT. This codes for CASSPQGPSSGNTIYF.

The chain uses TRBV18 and TRBJ2-2, with 7 bases that match TRBD1. The junction had 1 base not matched to a gene; V was cut back by 3 bases and J by 3 bases. The CDR3 is 14 residues long. Germline V gene lookup returns CDR1 KGHSH and CDR2 LQKENI. The CDR3 region is CASSPQGDTGELFF. CDR3 bases: TGTGCCAGCTCACCCCAGGGGGACACCGGGGAGCTGTTTTTT.

This sequence joins TRBV30 and TRBJ1-2; 10 nucleotides align to TRBD1. The CDR3 sequence is 14 residues long. The ends lost 2 bases at V and 3 bases at J; junction bases unmatched: 3. Per germline, CDR1 GTSNPN and CDR2 SVGIG (reference sequence). CDR3 loop: CAWSKDRGDYGYTF. The CDR3 coding sequence is TGTGCCTGGAGTAAGGACAGGGGGGACTATGGCTACACCTTC.

The chain employs TRBV10-1 and TRBJ2-2; 8 bases fit TRBD1. The junction had 0 bases not matched to a gene; V was cut back by 0 bases and J by 0 bases. Germline V gene sequence: CDR1 WNHNN, CDR2 SYGVQD (reference sequence). The length of the CDR3 is 16 residues. In DNA form, the CDR3 reads TGCGCCAGCAGTGAGTCGACAGGGGCGAACACCGGGGAGCTGTTTTTT. Residues: CASSESTGANTGELFF.